This T cell receptor beta chain emerged from a study of T cells in Graves' hyperthyroidism and ophthalmopathy. Findings and caveats of the study: Ophthalmopathy, which appeared later, was predicted by the model a median roughly 6.4 months before onset. Most thyroid clonotypes that were expanded above 0.001 also turned up in blood.

Template material for amplifying TCR beta CDR3 regions consisted of RNA transcripts. The TCR CDR3 first-round RT-PCR relied on the HTBI primer set. TCRdb recomputed calls from the multiplex PCR reads with MiXCR, one row per CDR3 protein. The table lists around 350,000 distinct CDR3 sequences, about 18% of them singletons, with approximately 33% in the top ten. This clonotype was detected ten times or more. Its matching antigen is unknown. Between the trimmed V and J ends, which lost 4 bases and 0 bases, there was a span of 7 bases. Germline loops: CDR1 ENHRY, CDR2 SYGVKD. This CDR3 is built from 15 residues. Participants, patients aged 18 to 65, had newly diagnosed hyperthyroidism with a duration under 2 months. Clinical symptoms, serum thyroxine, TRAb, thyroid ultrasound and orbital computed tomography established diagnosis.

Sequenced material: blood. This sequence originates from a woman in her 30s with Graves' hyperthyroidism that later progressed to Graves' ophthalmopathy. The chain combines TRBV10-3 with TRBJ1-6; a weak D match, TRBD1 (5 bases). In nucleotides, the CDR3 is TGTGCCATCAGTGGACAGAGCTCCTATAATTCACCCCTCCACTTT. It translates to CAISGQSSYNSPLHF.